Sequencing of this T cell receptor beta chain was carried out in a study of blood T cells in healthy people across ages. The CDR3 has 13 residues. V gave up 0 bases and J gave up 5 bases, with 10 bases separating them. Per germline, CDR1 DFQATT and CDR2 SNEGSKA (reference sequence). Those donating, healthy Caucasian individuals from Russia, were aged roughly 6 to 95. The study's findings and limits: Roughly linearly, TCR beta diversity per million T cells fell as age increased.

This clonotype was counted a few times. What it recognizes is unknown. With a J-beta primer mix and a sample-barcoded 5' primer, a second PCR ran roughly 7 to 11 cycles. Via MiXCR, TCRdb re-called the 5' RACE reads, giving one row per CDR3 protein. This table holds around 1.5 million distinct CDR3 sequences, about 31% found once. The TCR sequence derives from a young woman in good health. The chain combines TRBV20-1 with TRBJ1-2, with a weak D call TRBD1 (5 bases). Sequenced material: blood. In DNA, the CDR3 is TGCAGTGCTAGAGATCAGGGCGGATATGGCTACACCTTC. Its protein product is CSARDQGGYGYTF.